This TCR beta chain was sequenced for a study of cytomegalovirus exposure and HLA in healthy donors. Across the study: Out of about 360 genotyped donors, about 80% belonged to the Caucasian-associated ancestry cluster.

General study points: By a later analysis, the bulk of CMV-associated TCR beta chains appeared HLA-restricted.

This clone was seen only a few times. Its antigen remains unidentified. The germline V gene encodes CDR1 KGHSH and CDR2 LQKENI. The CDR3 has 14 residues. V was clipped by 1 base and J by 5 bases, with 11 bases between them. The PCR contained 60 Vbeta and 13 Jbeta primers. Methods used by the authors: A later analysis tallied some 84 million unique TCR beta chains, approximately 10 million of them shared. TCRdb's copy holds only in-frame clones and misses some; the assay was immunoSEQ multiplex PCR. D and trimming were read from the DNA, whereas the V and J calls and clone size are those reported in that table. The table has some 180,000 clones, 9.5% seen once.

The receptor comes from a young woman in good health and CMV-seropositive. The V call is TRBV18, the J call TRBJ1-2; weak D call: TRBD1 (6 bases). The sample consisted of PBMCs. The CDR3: CASSPQRTEYGYTF. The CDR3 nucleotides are TGTGCCAGCTCACCACAGAGGACAGAATATGGCTACACCTTC.